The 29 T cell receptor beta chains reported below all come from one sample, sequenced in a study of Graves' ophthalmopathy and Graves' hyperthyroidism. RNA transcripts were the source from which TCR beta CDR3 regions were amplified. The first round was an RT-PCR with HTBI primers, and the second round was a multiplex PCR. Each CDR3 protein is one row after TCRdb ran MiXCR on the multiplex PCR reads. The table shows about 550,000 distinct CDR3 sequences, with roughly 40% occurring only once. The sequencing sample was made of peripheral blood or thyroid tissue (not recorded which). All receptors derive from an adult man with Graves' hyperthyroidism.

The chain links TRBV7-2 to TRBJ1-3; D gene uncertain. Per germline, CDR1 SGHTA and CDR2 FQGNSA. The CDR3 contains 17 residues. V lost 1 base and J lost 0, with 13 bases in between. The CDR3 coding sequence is TGTGCCAGCAGCTTAGTGCCGGAAGATTACTCTGGAAACACCATATATTTT. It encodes CASSLVPEDYSGNTIYF.

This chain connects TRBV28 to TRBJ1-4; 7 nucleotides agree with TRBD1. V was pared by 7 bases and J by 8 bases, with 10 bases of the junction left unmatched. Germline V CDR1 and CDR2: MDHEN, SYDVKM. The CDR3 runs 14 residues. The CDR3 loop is CASILKGAGEKLFF. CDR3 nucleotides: TGTGCCAGCATCTTGAAGGGGGCAGGAGAAAAACTGTTTTTT.

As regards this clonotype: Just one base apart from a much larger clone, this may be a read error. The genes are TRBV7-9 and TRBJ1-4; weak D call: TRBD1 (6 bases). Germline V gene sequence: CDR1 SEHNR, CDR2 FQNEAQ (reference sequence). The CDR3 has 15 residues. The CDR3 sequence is CAGSLVGAQNEKLFF. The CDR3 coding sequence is TGTGCCGGCAGCTTAGTGGGGGCGCAAAATGAAAAACTGTTTTTT.

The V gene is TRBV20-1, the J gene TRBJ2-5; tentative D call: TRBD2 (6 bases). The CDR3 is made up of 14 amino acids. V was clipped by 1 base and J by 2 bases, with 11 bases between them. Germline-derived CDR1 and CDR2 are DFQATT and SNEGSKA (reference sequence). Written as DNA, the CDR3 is TGCAGTGCTAGAGGGGGGGTAGCGCAAGAGACCCAGTACTTC. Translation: CSARGGVAQETQYF.

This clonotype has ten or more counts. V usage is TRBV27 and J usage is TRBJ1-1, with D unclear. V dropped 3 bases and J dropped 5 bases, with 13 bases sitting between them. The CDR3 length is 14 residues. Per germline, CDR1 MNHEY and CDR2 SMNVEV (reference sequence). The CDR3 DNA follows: TGTGCCAGCAGTTTTTTAGGTGTTGAGACTGAAGCTTTCTTT. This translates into CASSFLGVETEAFF.

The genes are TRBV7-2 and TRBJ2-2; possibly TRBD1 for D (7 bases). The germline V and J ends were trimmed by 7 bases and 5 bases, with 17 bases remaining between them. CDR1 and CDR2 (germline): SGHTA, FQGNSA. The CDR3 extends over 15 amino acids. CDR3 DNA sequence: TGTGCCAGCACCTGGAGGGGGCCACGTACCGGGGAGCTGTTTTTT. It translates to CASTWRGPRTGELFF.

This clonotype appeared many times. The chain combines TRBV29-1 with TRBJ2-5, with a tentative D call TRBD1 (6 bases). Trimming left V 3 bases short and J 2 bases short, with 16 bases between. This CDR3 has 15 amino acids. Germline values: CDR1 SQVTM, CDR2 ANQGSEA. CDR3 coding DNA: TGCAGCGTTGACCCCGTTGGACAGCCACAAGAGACCCAGTACTTC. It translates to CSVDPVGQPQETQYF. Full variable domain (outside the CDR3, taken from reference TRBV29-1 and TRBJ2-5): SAVISQKPSRDICQRGTSLTIQCQVDSQVTMMFWYRQQPGQSLTLIATANQGSEATYESGFVIDKFPISRPNLTFSTLTVSNMSPEDSSIYLCSVDPVGQPQETQYFGPGTRLLVL.

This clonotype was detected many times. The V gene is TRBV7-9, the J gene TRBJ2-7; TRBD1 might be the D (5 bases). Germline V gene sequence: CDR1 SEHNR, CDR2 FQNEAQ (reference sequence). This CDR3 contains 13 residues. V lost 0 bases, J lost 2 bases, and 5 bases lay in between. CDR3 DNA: TGTGCCAGCAGCTTAGCGACAGCCTACGAGCAGTACTTC. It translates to CASSLATAYEQYF.

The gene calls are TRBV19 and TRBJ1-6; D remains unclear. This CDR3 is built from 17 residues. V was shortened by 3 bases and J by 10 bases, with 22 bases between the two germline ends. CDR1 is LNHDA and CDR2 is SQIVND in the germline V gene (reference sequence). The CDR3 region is CASSIGRIRRSGSPLHF. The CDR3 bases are TGTGCCAGTAGTATTGGTCGGATACGACGGAGCGGATCACCCCTCCACTTT. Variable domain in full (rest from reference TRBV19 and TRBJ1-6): DGGITQSPKYLFRKEGQNVTLSCEQNLNHDAMYWYRQDPGQGLRLIYYSQIVNDFQKGDIAEGYSVSREKKESFPLTVTSAQKNPTAFYLCASSIGRIRRSGSPLHFGNGTRLTVT.

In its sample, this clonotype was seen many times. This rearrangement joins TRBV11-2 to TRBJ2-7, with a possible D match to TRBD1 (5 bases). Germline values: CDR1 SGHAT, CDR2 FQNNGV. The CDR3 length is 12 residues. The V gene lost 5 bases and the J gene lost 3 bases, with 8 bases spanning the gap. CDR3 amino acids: CASSAQGYEQYF. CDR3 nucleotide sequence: TGTGCCAGCAGCGCGCAGGGCTACGAGCAGTACTTC. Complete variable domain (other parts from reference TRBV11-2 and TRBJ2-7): EAGVAQSPRYKIIEKRQSVAFWCNPISGHATLYWYQQILGQGPKLLIQFQNNGVVDDSQLPKDRFSAERLKGVDSTLKIQPAKLEDSAVYLCASSAQGYEQYFGPGTRLTVT.

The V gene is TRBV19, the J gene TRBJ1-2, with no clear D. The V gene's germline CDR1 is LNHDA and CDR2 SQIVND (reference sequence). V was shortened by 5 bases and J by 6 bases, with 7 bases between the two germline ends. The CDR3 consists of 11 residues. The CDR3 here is CASSRWDGYTF. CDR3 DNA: TGTGCCAGTAGTCGGTGGGATGGCTACACCTTC.

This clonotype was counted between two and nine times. The CDR3 region has the DNA TGTGCCAGCAGCCGCGGGACACCAAATTCCTACGAGCAGTACTTC. This encodes CASSRGTPNSYEQYF. The genes are TRBV6-5 and TRBJ2-7; TRBD1 or TRBD2 may be the D gene (6 bases each). Germline V gene sequence: CDR1 MNHEY, CDR2 SVGAGI. Between the trimmed V and J ends, which lost 6 bases and 1 base, there was a span of 16 bases. This CDR3 contains 15 residues.

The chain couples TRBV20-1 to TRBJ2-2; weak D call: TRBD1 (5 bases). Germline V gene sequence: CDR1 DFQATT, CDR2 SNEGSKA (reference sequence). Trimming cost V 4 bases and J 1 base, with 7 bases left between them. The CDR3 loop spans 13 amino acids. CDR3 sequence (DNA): TGCAGTGCTATGACAGTGAACACCGGGGAGCTGTTTTTT. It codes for CSAMTVNTGELFF.

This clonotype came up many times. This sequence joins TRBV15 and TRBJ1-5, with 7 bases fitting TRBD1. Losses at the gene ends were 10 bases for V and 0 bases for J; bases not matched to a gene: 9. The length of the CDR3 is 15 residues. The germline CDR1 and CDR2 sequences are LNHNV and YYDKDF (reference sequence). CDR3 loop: CAIRDSEYSNQPQHF. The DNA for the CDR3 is TGTGCCATTAGGGACAGCGAATATAGCAATCAGCCCCAGCATTTT.

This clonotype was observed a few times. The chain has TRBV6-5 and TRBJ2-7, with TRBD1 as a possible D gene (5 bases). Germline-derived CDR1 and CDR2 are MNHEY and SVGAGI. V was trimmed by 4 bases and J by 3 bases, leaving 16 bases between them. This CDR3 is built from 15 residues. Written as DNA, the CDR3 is TGTGCCAGCAGTTCCCAGGGAAAGAGTCTCTACGAGCAGTACTTC. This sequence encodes CASSSQGKSLYEQYF.

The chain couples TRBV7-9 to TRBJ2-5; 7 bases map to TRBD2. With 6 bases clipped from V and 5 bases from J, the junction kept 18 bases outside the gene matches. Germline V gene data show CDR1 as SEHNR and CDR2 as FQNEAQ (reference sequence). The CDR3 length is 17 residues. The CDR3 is CASSFSGGHWVRETQYF. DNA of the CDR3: TGTGCCAGCAGTTTCTCGGGAGGACACTGGGTACGGGAGACCCAGTACTTC.

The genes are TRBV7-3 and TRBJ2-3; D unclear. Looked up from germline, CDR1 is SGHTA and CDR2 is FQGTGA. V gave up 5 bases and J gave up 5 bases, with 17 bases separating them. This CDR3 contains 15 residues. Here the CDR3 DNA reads TGTGCCAGCAGCACACCCCCCCGGATGGGAGATACGCAGTATTTT. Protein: CASSTPPRMGDTQYF.

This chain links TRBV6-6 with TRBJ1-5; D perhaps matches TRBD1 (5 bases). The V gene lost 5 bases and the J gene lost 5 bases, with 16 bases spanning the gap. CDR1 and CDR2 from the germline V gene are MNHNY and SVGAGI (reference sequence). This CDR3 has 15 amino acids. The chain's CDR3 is CASSELGTGDQPQHF. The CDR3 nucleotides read TGTGCCAGCAGTGAATTGGGGACGGGCGATCAGCCCCAGCATTTT.

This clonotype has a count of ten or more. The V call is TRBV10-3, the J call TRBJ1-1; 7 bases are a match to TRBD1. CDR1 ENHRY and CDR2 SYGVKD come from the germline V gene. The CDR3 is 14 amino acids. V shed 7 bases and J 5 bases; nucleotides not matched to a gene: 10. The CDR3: CAINADREGTEAFF. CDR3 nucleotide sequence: TGTGCCATCAACGCCGACAGGGAGGGGACTGAAGCTTTCTTT.

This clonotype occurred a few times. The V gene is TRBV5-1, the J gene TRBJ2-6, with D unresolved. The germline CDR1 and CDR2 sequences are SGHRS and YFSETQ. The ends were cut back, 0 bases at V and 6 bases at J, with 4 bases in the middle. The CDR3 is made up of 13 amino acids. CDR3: CASSLEPANVLTF. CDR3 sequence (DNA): TGCGCCAGCAGCTTGGAGCCGGCCAACGTCCTGACTTTC.

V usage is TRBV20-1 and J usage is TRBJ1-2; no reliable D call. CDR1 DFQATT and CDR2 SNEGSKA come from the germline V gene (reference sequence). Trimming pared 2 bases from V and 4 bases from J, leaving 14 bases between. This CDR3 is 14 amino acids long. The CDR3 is CSARPPASAYGYTF. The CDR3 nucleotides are TGCAGTGCTAGACCCCCAGCCTCGGCCTATGGCTACACCTTC.

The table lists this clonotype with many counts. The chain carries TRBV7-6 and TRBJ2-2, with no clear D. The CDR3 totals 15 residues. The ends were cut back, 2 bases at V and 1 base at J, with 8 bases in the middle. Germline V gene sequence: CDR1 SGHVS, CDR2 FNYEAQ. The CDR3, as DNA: TGTGCCAGCAGCTTAAGGGCCTTGAACACCGGGGAGCTGTTTTTT. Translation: CASSLRALNTGELFF. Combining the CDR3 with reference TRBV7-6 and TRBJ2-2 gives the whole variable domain GAGVSQSPRYKVTKRGQDVALRCDPISGHVSLYWYRQALGQGPEFLTYFNYEAQQDKSGLPNDRFSAERPEGSISTLTIQRTEQRDSAMYRCASSLRALNTGELFFGEGSRLTVL.

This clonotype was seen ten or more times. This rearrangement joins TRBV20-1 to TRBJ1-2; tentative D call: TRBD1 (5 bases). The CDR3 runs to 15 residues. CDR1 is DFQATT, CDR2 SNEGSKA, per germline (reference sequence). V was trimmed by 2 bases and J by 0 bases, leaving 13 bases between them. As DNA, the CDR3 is TGCAGTGCTAGAAAGAGCGGGACTGCTAACTATGGCTACACCTTC. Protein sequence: CSARKSGTANYGYTF.

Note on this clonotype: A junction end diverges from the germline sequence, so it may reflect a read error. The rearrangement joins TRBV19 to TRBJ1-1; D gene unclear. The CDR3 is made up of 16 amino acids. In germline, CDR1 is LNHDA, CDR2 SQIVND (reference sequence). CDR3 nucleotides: TGTACCAGTAGTATCTATAATCGGGCACAGAACACTGAAGCTTTCTTT. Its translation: CTSSIYNRAQNTEAFF.

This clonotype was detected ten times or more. The CDR3 coding sequence is TGTGCCAGCAGTGAAGCCTGGGAGACCCAGTACTTC. As protein: CASSEAWETQYF. This chain links TRBV2 with TRBJ2-5, with unresolved D. The V end lost 0 bases, the J end lost 5 bases, and 4 bases lay between the germline ends. The CDR3 sequence is 12 residues long. Germline V gene lookup returns CDR1 SNHLY and CDR2 FYNNEI.

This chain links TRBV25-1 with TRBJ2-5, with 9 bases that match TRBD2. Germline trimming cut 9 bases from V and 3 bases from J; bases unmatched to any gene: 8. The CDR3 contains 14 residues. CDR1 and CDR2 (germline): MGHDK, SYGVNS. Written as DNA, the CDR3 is TGTGCCAGAGCCGGGACTAGCACCGAAGAGACCCAGTACTTC. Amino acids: CARAGTSTEETQYF. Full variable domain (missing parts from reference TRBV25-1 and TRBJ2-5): EADIYQTPRYLVIGTGKKITLECSQTMGHDKMYWYQQDPGMELHLIHYSYGVNSTEKGDLSSESTVSRIRTEHFPLTLESARPSHTSQYLCARAGTSTEETQYFGPGTRLLVL.

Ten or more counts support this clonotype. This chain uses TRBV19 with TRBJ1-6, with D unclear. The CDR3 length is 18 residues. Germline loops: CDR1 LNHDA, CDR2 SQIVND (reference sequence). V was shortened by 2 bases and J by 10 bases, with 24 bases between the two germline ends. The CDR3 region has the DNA TGTGCCAGTAGTATACGGTCGTGGGAAGCACCTTGGAAGTCACCCCTCCACTTT. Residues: CASSIRSWEAPWKSPLHF.

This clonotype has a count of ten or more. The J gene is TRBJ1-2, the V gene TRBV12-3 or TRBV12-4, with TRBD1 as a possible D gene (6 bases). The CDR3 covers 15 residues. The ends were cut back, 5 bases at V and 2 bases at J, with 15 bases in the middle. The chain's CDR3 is CASSLEGGLNYGYTF. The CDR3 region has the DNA TGTGCCAGCAGTCTAGAGGGGGGCTTGAACTATGGCTACACCTTC.

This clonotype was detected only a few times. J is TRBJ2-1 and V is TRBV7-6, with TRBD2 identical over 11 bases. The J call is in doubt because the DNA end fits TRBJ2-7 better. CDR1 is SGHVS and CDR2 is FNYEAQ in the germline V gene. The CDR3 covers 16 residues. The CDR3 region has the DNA TGTGCCAGCAGCTTAGAGCTAGCGGGAGGCCACAATGAGCAGTACTTC. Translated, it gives CASSLELAGGHNEQYF.